One sample yielded the 10 T cell receptor beta chains listed below, sequenced in a study of blood T cell repertoires in COVID-19. Generated by immunoSEQ multiplex PCR, the TCRdb table keeps only in-frame clones and is missing some. Of some 87,000 clones in the sample, 80% to 90% were seen once. Input material: peripheral blood. The receptors were sampled from a human donor in a cohort sampled during active COVID-19.

Only one count was recorded for this clone. This sequence joins TRBV4-1 and TRBJ2-5, with D possibly TRBD1 on 5 matching bases. V was cut by 3 bases and J by 5 bases, with 16 bases left in between. CDR1 and CDR2 (germline): MGHRA, YSYEKL. The length of the CDR3 is 15 residues. The CDR3 region is CASSHGAGPGETQYF. The DNA of the CDR3 is TGCGCCAGCAGCCATGGGGCTGGGCCCGGGGAGACCCAGTACTTC.

V and J are TRBV7-8 and TRBJ2-7, with 8 bases that match TRBD1. This CDR3 has 15 residues. Unmatched junction bases numbered 9, after V lost 5 bases and J lost 3 bases. Germline lookup yields CDR1 SGHVS and CDR2 FQNEAQ. The CDR3 nucleotides are TGTGCCAGCAGCATCGGGACAGGTCGGGGCTACGAGCAGTACTTC. Translated, it gives CASSIGTGRGYEQYF.

This clone was detected only a few times. The rearrangement uses TRBV13 and TRBJ2-1; perhaps TRBD1 as D (6 bases). CDR3 length: 14 amino acids. V was trimmed by 8 bases and J by 3 bases, leaving 14 bases between them. Per germline, CDR1 PRHDT and CDR2 FYEKMQ (reference sequence). The CDR3 loop is CASRAGVDYNEQFF. Written as DNA, the CDR3 is TGTGCCAGCCGTGCAGGGGTTGACTACAATGAGCAGTTCTTC.

The V and J genes are TRBV15 and TRBJ1-5; D is undetermined. Per the germline V gene, CDR1 is LNHNV and CDR2 is YYDKDF (reference sequence). There are 13 residues in the CDR3. V was shortened by 9 bases and J by 5 bases, with 14 bases between the two germline ends. This CDR3 is CATRRGGHQPQHF. The DNA for the CDR3 is TGTGCCACTCGCCGGGGAGGCCATCAGCCCCAGCATTTT.

This clone was found once. The rearrangement links TRBV5-1 to TRBJ2-1; 8 bases agree with TRBD2. V was clipped by 4 bases and J by 4 bases; unmatched bases: 7. Germline CDR1 SGHRS, CDR2 YFSETQ. The CDR3 length is 15 residues. CDR3 DNA sequence: TGCGCCAGCAGCCCCGGTAGACTAGCGTACAATGAGCAGTTCTTC. Translation gives CASSPGRLAYNEQFF.

This sequence joins TRBV7-9 and TRBJ1-2; 9 nucleotides agree with TRBD1. This CDR3 is 12 amino acids long. J was trimmed by 2 bases and V by 8 bases; bases with no gene match: 0. CDR1 is SEHNR, CDR2 FQNEAQ, per germline (reference sequence). In DNA form, the CDR3 reads TGTGCCAGCGGGACAGGGAACTATGGCTACACCTTC. It encodes CASGTGNYGYTF.

The rearrangement joins TRBV7-2 to TRBJ2-1, with D uncertain. Per germline, CDR1 SGHTA and CDR2 FQGNSA. This CDR3 has 12 amino acids. Deletions cut 0 bases from V and 9 bases from J, with 6 bases between. The CDR3 here is CASSLARLEQFF. Here the CDR3 DNA reads TGTGCCAGCAGCTTAGCCCGTCTTGAGCAGTTCTTC.

This chain uses TRBV6-5 with TRBJ1-1; perhaps TRBD1 as D (5 bases). V was trimmed by 8 bases and J by 6 bases, leaving 13 bases between them. The germline V gene encodes CDR1 MNHEY and CDR2 SVGAGI. CDR3 length: 12 amino acids. As DNA, the CDR3 is TGTGCCAGCGGGGCTACCCACGCTGAAGCTTTCTTT. Translating gives CASGATHAEAFF.

J is TRBJ2-7 and V is TRBV12-3 or TRBV12-4; 9 bases align to TRBD1. CDR3 length equals 13 residues. J lost 3 bases, V lost 6 bases, and 3 bases had no gene match. The CDR3 DNA follows: TGTGCCAGCAGGACGGGACAGGGCTACGAGCAGTACTTC. Its protein product is CASRTGQGYEQYF.

CDR3 nucleotide sequence: TGTGCCAGCAGCCGAACAGGGTATGGCTACACCTTC. Amino acid sequence: CASSRTGYGYTF. The chain has TRBV5-6 and TRBJ1-2; a possible D gene is TRBD1 (6 bases). Trimming shortened V by 4 bases and J by 5 bases, and 9 bases separated the two germline ends. The V gene's germline CDR1 is SGHDT and CDR2 YYEEEE. The CDR3 is 12 residues long.